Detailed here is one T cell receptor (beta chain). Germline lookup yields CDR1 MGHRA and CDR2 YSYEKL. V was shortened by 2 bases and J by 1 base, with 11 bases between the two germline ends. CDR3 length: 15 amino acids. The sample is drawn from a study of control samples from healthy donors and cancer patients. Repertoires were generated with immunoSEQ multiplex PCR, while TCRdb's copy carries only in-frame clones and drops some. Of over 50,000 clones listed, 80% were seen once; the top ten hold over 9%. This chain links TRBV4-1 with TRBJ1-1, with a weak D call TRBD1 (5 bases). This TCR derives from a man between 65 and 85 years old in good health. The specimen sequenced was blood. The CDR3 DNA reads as TGCGCCAGCAGCCAACAATCAGGGAGGAACACTGAAGCTTTCTTT. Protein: CASSQQSGRNTEAFF.